This TCR beta chain was found in a study of graft-versus-host responses after intestinal transplantation. In the study overall: Anti-thymocyte globulin served as induction for all recipients, who then took tacrolimus and steroids for roughly 3 years. Broader study findings: GvH clones were identified in recipient marrow, with some first appearing in ileum or blood. In patients with graft-donor T cell macrochimerism, allograft graft-versus-host to host-versus-graft clonal ratios were high. Early HvG declines after transplant were associated with peak circulating GvH clone levels.

To note about this clone: The antigen remains unidentified.

Assay: immunoSEQ multiplex PCR; the TCRdb copy retains only in-frame clones and omits some. The table shows some 62,000 clones, with approximately 90% occurring only once. V lost 1 base, J lost 1 base, and 2 bases stayed unmatched. Germline-derived CDR1 and CDR2 are LNHDA and SQIVND (reference sequence). The CDR3 loop spans 15 amino acids. The input for sequencing was unstimulated CD8+ T cells sorted from spleen or lymph node cells, taken before transplant. This clonotype originated in a human donor who was the organ donor for an intestinal transplant. The chain couples TRBV19 to TRBJ2-3; 7 bases map to TRBD1. The CDR3 sequence is CASSIAGTGTDTQYF. The CDR3 DNA sequence: TGTGCCAGTAGTATAGCGGGGACAGGCACAGATACGCAGTATTTT. The full variable domain, in which reference TRBV19 and TRBJ2-3 provide the parts outside the CDR3, is DGGITQSPKYLFRKEGQNVTLSCEQNLNHDAMYWYRQDPGQGLRLIYYSQIVNDFQKGDIAEGYSVSREKKESFPLTVTSAQKNPTAFYLCASSIAGTGTDTQYFGPGTRLTVL.